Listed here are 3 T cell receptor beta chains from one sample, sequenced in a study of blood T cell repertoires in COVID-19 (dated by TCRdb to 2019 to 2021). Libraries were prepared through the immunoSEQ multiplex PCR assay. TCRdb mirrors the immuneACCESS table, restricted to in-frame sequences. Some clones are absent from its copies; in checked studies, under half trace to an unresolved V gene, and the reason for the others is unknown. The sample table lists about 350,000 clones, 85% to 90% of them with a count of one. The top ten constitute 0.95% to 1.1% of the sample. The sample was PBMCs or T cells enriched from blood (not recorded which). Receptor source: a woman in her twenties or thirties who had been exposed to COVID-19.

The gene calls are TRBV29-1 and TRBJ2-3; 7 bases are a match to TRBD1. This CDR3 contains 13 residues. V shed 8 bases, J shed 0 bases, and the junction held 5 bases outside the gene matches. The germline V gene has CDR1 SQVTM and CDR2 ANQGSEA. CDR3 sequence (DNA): TGCAGCCTACAGACAGGGAGCACAGATACGCAGTATTTT. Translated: CSLQTGSTDTQYF.

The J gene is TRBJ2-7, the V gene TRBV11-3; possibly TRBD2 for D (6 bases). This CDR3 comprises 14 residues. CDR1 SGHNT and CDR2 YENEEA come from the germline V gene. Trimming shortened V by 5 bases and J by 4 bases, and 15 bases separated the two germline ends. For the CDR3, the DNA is TGTGCCAGCAGCATTATAGCGGAATCGTACGAGCAGTACTTC. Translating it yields CASSIIAESYEQYF.

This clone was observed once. CDR3 coding DNA: TGTGCCAGCAGCTCAGCCGGGACACCCAAAAACATTCAGTACTTC. Its protein product is CASSSAGTPKNIQYF. The J gene is TRBJ2-4, the V gene TRBV7-8, with D maybe TRBD1 (6 bases). Germline V gives CDR1 SGHVS, CDR2 FQNEAQ. V was shortened by 4 bases and J by 2 bases, with 12 bases between the two germline ends. This CDR3 is 15 amino acids long.